These 15 T cell receptor beta chains were sequenced from one sample in a study of cytomegalovirus exposure and HLA in healthy donors. The study ran its PCR with 60 Vbeta and 13 Jbeta primers. Assay used: immunoSEQ multiplex PCR; TCRdb lists only in-frame clones, some missing. The sample contains around 160,000 clones, roughly 78% of which appear only once. Sequencing was performed on PBMCs. Receptor source: a man aged 35 to 55 in good health and CMV-seropositive.

This rearrangement joins TRBV6-4 to TRBJ2-3, with a tentative D call TRBD2 (5 bases). V lost 6 bases to trimming and J lost 2 bases, with 9 bases between them. There are 13 residues in the CDR3. Per the germline V gene, CDR1 is MRHNA and CDR2 is SNTAGT. The CDR3 is CASSGESTDTQYF. The CDR3 DNA is TGTGCCAGCAGCGGGGAATCCACAGATACGCAGTATTTT.

This clone was found once. The chain employs TRBV30 and TRBJ1-2; 8 nucleotides line up with TRBD1. CDR3 size: 14 residues. The V segment lost 4 bases and the J segment 6 bases; nucleotides outside the gene matches: 10. The germline V gene has CDR1 GTSNPN and CDR2 SVGIG (reference sequence). The CDR3 is CAWIQTGANDGYTF. The CDR3, as DNA: TGTGCCTGGATACAGACAGGGGCAAACGATGGCTACACCTTC.

The CDR3 is CAWGTGNSGNTIYF. CDR3 coding DNA: TGTGCCTGGGGAACAGGGAACTCTGGAAACACCATATATTTT. This rearrangement joins TRBV30 to TRBJ1-3; D may be TRBD1 (6 bases). The V gene lost 5 bases and the J gene lost 0 bases, with 11 bases spanning the gap. From germline, CDR1 is GTSNPN and CDR2 SVGIG (reference sequence). CDR3 length equals 14 residues.

This rearrangement joins TRBV29-1 to TRBJ1-1; D not certain. The CDR3 consists of 13 residues. The V end lost 3 bases, the J end lost 1 base, and 9 bases lay between the germline ends. Germline V gene sequence: CDR1 SQVTM, CDR2 ANQGSEA. CDR3 coding DNA: TGCAGCGTTGATCCCTACTCGAACACTGAAGCTTTCTTT. This codes for CSVDPYSNTEAFF.

The sample holds one count of this clone. The chain recombines TRBV5-1 with TRBJ2-1; perhaps TRBD1 as D (6 bases). CDR3 length: 15 residues. Germline V CDR1 and CDR2: SGHRS, YFSETQ. Trimming stripped 0 bases from V and 0 bases from J, with 7 bases between. CDR3 protein: CASSLAQGSYNEQFF. CDR3 nucleotide sequence: TGCGCCAGCAGCTTGGCACAGGGCTCCTACAATGAGCAGTTCTTC.

This rearrangement joins TRBV30 to TRBJ2-5; no clear D. Germline assignment: CDR1 GTSNPN and CDR2 SVGIG (reference sequence). The V end was cut by 0 bases, the J end by 2 bases, with 7 bases between. The CDR3 consists of 13 residues. The CDR3 here is CAWSVAAQETQYF. CDR3 coding DNA: TGTGCCTGGAGTGTAGCCGCGCAAGAGACCCAGTACTTC.

Comments on this clone: Other DNA sequences in this specimen translate into the identical CDR3. J is TRBJ1-2 and V is TRBV18; TRBD1 is a possible D gene (5 bases). In germline, CDR1 is KGHSH, CDR2 LQKENI. The CDR3 sequence is 14 residues long. Deletions cut 2 bases from V and 6 bases from J, with 13 bases between. This CDR3 reads CASSPRGGEDGYTF. DNA for the CDR3: TGTGCCAGCTCACCAAGGGGAGGGGAAGATGGCTACACCTTC.

The chain uses TRBV5-8 and TRBJ2-3; D gene ambiguous. The V end was cut by 0 bases, the J end by 5 bases, with 22 bases between. Per germline, CDR1 SGHTS and CDR2 YDEGEE. This CDR3 is 18 amino acids long. The CDR3 region has the DNA TGTGCCAGCAGCTTGGAAATTTGGCCAACTTTAGCCGGAGATACGCAGTATTTT. It yields the protein CASSLEIWPTLAGDTQYF.

The rearrangement links TRBV27 to TRBJ2-7; possible D gene TRBD2, 6 bases. CDR3 length equals 15 residues. Germline CDR1 reads MNHEY; CDR2 reads SMNVEV (reference sequence). The germline V and J ends were trimmed by 2 bases and 0 bases, with 11 bases remaining between them. The CDR3 DNA reads as TGTGCCAGCAGTTTACTAGCGCTAAGCTCCTACGAGCAGTACTTC. Translating gives CASSLLALSSYEQYF.

This clone was counted once. The V call is TRBV11-2, the J call TRBJ2-3; D unresolved. Germline CDR1 reads SGHAT; CDR2 reads FQNNGV. The CDR3 is made up of 14 amino acids. Deletions cut 0 bases from V and 4 bases from J, with 8 bases between. CDR3 sequence: CASSLEILADTQYF. CDR3 DNA: TGTGCCAGCAGCTTAGAAATACTCGCAGATACGCAGTATTTT. The variable domain in full, with the rest retrieved from reference TRBV11-2 and TRBJ2-3, is EAGVAQSPRYKIIEKRQSVAFWCNPISGHATLYWYQQILGQGPKLLIQFQNNGVVDDSQLPKDRFSAERLKGVDSTLKIQPAKLEDSAVYLCASSLEILADTQYFGPGTRLTVL.

V and J are TRBV30 and TRBJ2-7, with D uncertain. This CDR3 has 13 amino acids. Germline CDR1 and CDR2: GTSNPN and SVGIG (reference sequence). With 2 bases removed from V and 4 bases from J, the gap between germline ends came to 12 bases. CDR3 protein: CAWSPTRWYEQYF. Written as DNA, the CDR3 is TGTGCCTGGAGTCCCACCAGATGGTACGAGCAGTACTTC. Looking up the rest from reference TRBV30 and TRBJ2-7 gives the full variable domain: SQTIHQWPATLVQPVGSPLSLECTVEGTSNPNLYWYRQAAGRGLQLLFYSVGIGQISSEVPQNLSASRPQDRQFILSSKKLLLSDSGFYLCAWSPTRWYEQYFGPGTRLTVT.

This clone was counted between two and nine times. The chain recombines TRBV4-3 with TRBJ1-2; 9 bases line up with TRBD1. CDR3 length: 13 amino acids. Unmatched junction bases numbered 5, after V lost 8 bases and J lost 4 bases. Germline V lookup: CDR1 LGHNA, CDR2 YSLEER. In DNA form, the CDR3 reads TGCGCCAGCTCCTCGGACAGGGGCTATGGCTACACCTTC. The encoded protein is CASSSDRGYGYTF.

The rearrangement links TRBV18 to TRBJ1-3; D ambiguous. Germline V gives CDR1 KGHSH, CDR2 LQKENI. The CDR3 extends over 13 amino acids. V lost 0 bases to trimming and J lost 11 bases, with 11 bases between them. CDR3 residues: CASSPPADRAIYF. As DNA, the CDR3 is TGTGCCAGCTCACCACCGGCAGACCGGGCCATATATTTT.

The genes are TRBV19 and TRBJ1-4, with no clear D. CDR3 length equals 15 residues. Trimming stripped 2 bases from V and 8 bases from J, with 15 bases between. The germline gives CDR1 LNHDA, CDR2 SQIVND (reference sequence). The CDR3 region has the DNA TGTGCCAGTAGTATAATGTCAGCGGAGGACGAAAAACTGTTTTTT. Its protein product is CASSIMSAEDEKLFF.

This clone was seen only a few times. The J gene is TRBJ2-6, the V gene TRBV6-1; a possible D gene is TRBD1 (5 bases). The V end was cut by 6 bases, the J end by 1 base, with 10 bases between. The V gene's germline CDR1 is MNHNS and CDR2 SASEGT. This CDR3 region has 15 residues. The CDR3, as DNA: TGTGCCAGCAGACCGCAGGGATCTGGGGCCAACGTCCTGACTTTC. Translation: CASRPQGSGANVLTF.